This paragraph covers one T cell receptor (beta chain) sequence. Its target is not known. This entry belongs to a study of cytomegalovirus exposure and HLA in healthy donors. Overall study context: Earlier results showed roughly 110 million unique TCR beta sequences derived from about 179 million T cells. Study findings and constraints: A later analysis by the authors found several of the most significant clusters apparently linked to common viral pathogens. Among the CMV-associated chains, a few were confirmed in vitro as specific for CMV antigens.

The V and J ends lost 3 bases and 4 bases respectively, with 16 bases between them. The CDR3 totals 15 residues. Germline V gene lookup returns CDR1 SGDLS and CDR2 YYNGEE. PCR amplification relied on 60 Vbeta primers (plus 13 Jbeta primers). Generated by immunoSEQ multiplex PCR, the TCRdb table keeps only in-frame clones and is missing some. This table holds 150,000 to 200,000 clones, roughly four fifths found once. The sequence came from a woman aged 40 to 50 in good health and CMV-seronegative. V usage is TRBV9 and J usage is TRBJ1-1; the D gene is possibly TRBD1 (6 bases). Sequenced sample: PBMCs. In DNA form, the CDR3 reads TGTGCCAGCAGCGGCCGACAGGAAGTCCCCACTGAAGCTTTCTTT. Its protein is CASSGRQEVPTEAFF.